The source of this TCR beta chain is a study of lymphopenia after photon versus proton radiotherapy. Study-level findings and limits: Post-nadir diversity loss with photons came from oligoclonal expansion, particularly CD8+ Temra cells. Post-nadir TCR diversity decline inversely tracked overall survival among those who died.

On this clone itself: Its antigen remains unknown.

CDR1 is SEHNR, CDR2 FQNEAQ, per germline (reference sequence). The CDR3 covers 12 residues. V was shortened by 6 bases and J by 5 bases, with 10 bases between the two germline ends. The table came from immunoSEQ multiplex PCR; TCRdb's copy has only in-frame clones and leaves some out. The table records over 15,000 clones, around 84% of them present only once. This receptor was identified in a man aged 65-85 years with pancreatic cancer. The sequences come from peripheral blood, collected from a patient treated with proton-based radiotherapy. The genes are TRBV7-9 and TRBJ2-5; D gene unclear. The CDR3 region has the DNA TGTGCCAGCAGAGATCGTATTGAGACCCAGTACTTC. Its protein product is CASRDRIETQYF. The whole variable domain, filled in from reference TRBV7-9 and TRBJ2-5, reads DTGVSQNPRHKITKRGQNVTFRCDPISEHNRLYWYRQTLGQGPEFLTYFQNEAQLEKSRLLSDRFSAERPKGSFSTLEIQRTEQGDSAMYLCASRDRIETQYFGPGTRLLVL.